These 13 T cell receptor beta chains came from one sample sequenced in a study of CD8+ T cells in alopecia areata. Treatment specified: oral pan-JAK inhibitor, 5-10 mg twice daily. Reverse transcription of extracted RNA yielded cDNA, which provided the sequencing template. Libraries were prepared by immunoSEQ multiplex PCR; TCRdb keeps only in-frame clonotypes and omits some of them. The table records about 190,000 clones, 60% of them present only once. The material sequenced was CD4+ T cells sorted from blood, taken at week 24, from a patient treated with tofacitinib. The source is a human donor with alopecia areata.

The gene calls are TRBV30 and TRBJ2-5, with unresolved D. Germline V gene sequence: CDR1 GTSNPN, CDR2 SVGIG (reference sequence). V lost 2 bases, J lost 0 bases, and 13 bases lay in between. This CDR3 is built from 15 residues. This CDR3 reads CAWSQAGSYQETQYF. The CDR3 DNA reads TGTGCCTGGAGTCAGGCCGGATCGTACCAAGAGACCCAGTACTTC.

The chain recombines TRBV7-2 with TRBJ2-3, with TRBD2 matching over 9 bases. From germline, CDR1 is SGHTA and CDR2 FQGNSA. V lost 3 bases to trimming and J lost 4 bases; unmatched junction nucleotides: 5. This CDR3 has 15 amino acids. CDR3 region: CASSLGRGGADTQYF. For the CDR3, the DNA is TGTGCCAGCAGCTTGGGGCGGGGGGGCGCAGATACGCAGTATTTT.

The chain combines TRBV29-1 with TRBJ2-2; no definite D call. V was shortened by 6 bases and J by 5 bases, with 19 bases between the two germline ends. The germline gives CDR1 SQVTM, CDR2 ANQGSEA. The CDR3 extends over 15 amino acids. CDR3: CSVRLVPVVTGELFF. CDR3 nucleotides: TGCAGCGTCAGATTGGTACCAGTAGTTACCGGGGAGCTGTTTTTT.

This sequence joins TRBV5-1 and TRBJ2-5; TRBD2 matches at 13 bases. This CDR3 has 16 amino acids. J lost 1 base, V lost 3 bases, and 3 bases had no gene match. From germline, CDR1 is SGHRS and CDR2 YFSETQ. Here the CDR3 DNA reads TGCGCCAGCAGCTCACGGACTAGCGGGGGCCAAGAGACCCAGTACTTC. It translates to CASSSRTSGGQETQYF.

The CDR3 DNA reads TGTGCCAGCAGCATACTAGCGGGGGCTTTCACAGATACGCAGTATTTT. Protein sequence: CASSILAGAFTDTQYF. The J gene is TRBJ2-3, the V gene TRBV7-9; 11 bases align to TRBD2. Trimming cost V 5 bases and J 2 bases; bases outside gene matches: 6. This CDR3 has 16 amino acids. From germline, CDR1 is SEHNR and CDR2 FQNEAQ (reference sequence).

The chain is built from TRBV29-1 and TRBJ1-2, with D maybe TRBD1 (5 bases). Deletions cut 6 bases from V and 3 bases from J, with 17 bases between. The CDR3 consists of 14 residues. Germline V gene data show CDR1 as SQVTM and CDR2 as ANQGSEA. The CDR3 is CSVDDPLRDYGYTF. The CDR3 DNA follows: TGCAGCGTAGATGACCCTCTCAGGGACTATGGCTACACCTTC. Supplemented by reference TRBV29-1 and TRBJ1-2, the full variable domain reads SAVISQKPSRDICQRGTSLTIQCQVDSQVTMMFWYRQQPGQSLTLIATANQGSEATYESGFVIDKFPISRPNLTFSTLTVSNMSPEDSSIYLCSVDDPLRDYGYTFGSGTRLTVV.

The J gene is TRBJ1-1, the V gene TRBV29-1, with D possibly matching TRBD1 (5 bases). Looked up from germline, CDR1 is SQVTM and CDR2 is ANQGSEA. This CDR3 is built from 12 residues. The germline V and J ends were trimmed by 6 bases and 3 bases, with 11 bases remaining between them. DNA for the CDR3: TGCAGCGTCGTTCGGGGGGACACTGAAGCTTTCTTT. It specifies CSVVRGDTEAFF. The variable domain in full, completed from reference TRBV29-1 and TRBJ1-1, reads SAVISQKPSRDICQRGTSLTIQCQVDSQVTMMFWYRQQPGQSLTLIATANQGSEATYESGFVIDKFPISRPNLTFSTLTVSNMSPEDSSIYLCSVVRGDTEAFFGQGTRLTVV.

The chain combines TRBV6-5 with TRBJ2-5, with a possible D match to TRBD2 (6 bases). CDR3 length: 15 amino acids. Germline V CDR1 and CDR2: MNHEY, SVGAGI. V dropped 7 bases and J dropped 5 bases, with 20 bases sitting between them. CDR3 protein: CASTKAGGAGETQYF. CDR3 sequence (DNA): TGTGCCAGCACCAAGGCCGGCGGGGCGGGGGAGACCCAGTACTTC.

The genes are TRBV29-1 and TRBJ2-5; 13 nucleotides agree with TRBD2. The V gene's germline CDR1 is SQVTM and CDR2 ANQGSEA. V was pared by 6 bases and J by 5 bases, with 9 bases of the junction left unmatched. The CDR3 sequence is 15 residues long. CDR3 in amino acids: CSVGTSGAPTETQYF. The CDR3 DNA reads TGCAGCGTAGGGACTAGCGGGGCCCCGACGGAGACCCAGTACTTC.

The chain links TRBV4-3 to TRBJ2-1; 10 nucleotides align to TRBD2. Germline V gene sequence: CDR1 LGHNA, CDR2 YSLEER. CDR3 length: 15 residues. The trim removed 4 bases at V and 4 bases at J, leaving 4 bases unmatched. In DNA form, the CDR3 reads TGCGCCAGCAGCCCAGGGACTAGCGAGTACAATGAGCAGTTCTTC. It translates to CASSPGTSEYNEQFF.

The chain recombines TRBV4-1 with TRBJ1-2; D possibly corresponds to TRBD1 (6 bases). The CDR3 runs 14 residues. Trimming left V 0 bases short and J 7 bases short, with 12 bases between. The germline CDR1 and CDR2 sequences are MGHRA and YSYEKL. CDR3: CASSQERGRGGYTF. The CDR3 DNA sequence: TGCGCCAGCAGCCAAGAGCGGGGCAGGGGTGGCTACACCTTC.

The genes are TRBV13 and TRBJ1-6, with 9 nucleotides matching TRBD1. Germline CDR1 and CDR2: PRHDT and FYEKMQ (reference sequence). There are 16 residues in the CDR3. V lost 5 bases, J lost 6 bases, and 8 bases stayed unmatched. In DNA, the CDR3 is TGTGCCAGCAGCCACCGGGACAGGGTGGGTAATTCACCCCTCCACTTT. Translated: CASSHRDRVGNSPLHF.

A single count supports this clone. The chain employs TRBV4-3 and TRBJ2-1; D call uncertain. Germline V gives CDR1 LGHNA, CDR2 YSLEER. There are 15 residues in the CDR3. Trimming removed 4 bases at V and 0 bases at J, with 10 bases between. This chain's CDR3 is CASSRQENSYNEQFF. As DNA, the CDR3 is TGCGCCAGCAGCCGTCAAGAGAACTCCTACAATGAGCAGTTCTTC.